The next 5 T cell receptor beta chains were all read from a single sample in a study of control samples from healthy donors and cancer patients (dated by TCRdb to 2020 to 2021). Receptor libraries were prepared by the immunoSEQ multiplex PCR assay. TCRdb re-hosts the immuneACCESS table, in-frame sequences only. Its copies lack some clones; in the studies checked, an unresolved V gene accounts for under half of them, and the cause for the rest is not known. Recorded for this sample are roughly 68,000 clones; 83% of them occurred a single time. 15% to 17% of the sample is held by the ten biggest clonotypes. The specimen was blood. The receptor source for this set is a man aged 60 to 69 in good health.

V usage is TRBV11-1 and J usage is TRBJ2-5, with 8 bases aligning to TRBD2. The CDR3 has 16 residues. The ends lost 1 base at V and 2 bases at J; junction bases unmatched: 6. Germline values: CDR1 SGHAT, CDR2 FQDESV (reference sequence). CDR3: CASSLVGAGEQETQYF. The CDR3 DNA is TGTGCCAGCAGCTTAGTTGGAGCGGGAGAACAAGAGACCCAGTACTTC.

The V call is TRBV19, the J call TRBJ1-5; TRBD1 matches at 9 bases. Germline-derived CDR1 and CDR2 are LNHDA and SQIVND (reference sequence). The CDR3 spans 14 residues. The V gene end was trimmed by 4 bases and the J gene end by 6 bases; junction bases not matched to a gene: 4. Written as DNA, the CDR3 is TGTGCCAGTAGTAAAGGGACAGGGCCTCAGCCCCAGCATTTT. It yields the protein CASSKGTGPQPQHF.

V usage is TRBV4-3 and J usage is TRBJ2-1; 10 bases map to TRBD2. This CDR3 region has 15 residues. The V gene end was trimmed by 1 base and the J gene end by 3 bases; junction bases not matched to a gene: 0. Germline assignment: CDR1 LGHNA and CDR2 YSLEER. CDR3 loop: CASSQGLAGYNEQFF. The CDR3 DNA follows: TGCGCCAGCAGCCAAGGACTAGCGGGCTACAATGAGCAGTTCTTC.

CDR3: CASSLRPGDRYGYTF. The CDR3, as DNA: TGTGCCAGCAGCTTGAGACCGGGGGATCGCTATGGCTACACCTTC. The chain is built from TRBV5-6 and TRBJ1-2; D is perhaps TRBD1 (5 bases). CDR3 length: 15 residues. V lost 1 base, J lost 4 bases, and 14 bases lay in between. Per the germline V gene, CDR1 is SGHDT and CDR2 is YYEEEE.

CDR3 coding DNA: TGTGCCATCACAGGGGATGGGGATTCACCCCTCCACTTT. Amino acid sequence: CAITGDGDSPLHF. V usage is TRBV10-3 and J usage is TRBJ1-6, with D tentatively TRBD1 (6 bases). Germline V gene data show CDR1 as ENHRY and CDR2 as SYGVKD. V was trimmed by 7 bases and J by 8 bases, leaving 12 bases between them. There are 13 residues in the CDR3.